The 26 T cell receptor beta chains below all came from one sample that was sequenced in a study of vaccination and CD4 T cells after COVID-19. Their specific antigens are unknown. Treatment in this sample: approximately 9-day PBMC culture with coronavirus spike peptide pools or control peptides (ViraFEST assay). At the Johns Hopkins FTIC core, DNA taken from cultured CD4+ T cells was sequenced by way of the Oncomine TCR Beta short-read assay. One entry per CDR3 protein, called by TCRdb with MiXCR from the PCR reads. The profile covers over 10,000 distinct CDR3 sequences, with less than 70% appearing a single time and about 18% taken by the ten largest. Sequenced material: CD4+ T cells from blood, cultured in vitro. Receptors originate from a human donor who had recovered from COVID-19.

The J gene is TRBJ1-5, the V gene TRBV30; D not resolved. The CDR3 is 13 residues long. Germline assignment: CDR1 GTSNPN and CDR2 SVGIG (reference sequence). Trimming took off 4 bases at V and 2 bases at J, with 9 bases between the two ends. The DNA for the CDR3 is TGTGCCTGGACTCAGGAGGGCAATCAGCCCCAGCATTTT. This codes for CAWTQEGNQPQHF.

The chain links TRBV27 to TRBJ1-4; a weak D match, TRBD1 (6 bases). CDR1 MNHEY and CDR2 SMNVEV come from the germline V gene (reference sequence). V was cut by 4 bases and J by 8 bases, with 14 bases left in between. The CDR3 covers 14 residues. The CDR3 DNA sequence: TGTGCCAGCAGTTATACAGGGTTGCGGGAAAAACTGTTTTTT. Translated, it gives CASSYTGLREKLFF.

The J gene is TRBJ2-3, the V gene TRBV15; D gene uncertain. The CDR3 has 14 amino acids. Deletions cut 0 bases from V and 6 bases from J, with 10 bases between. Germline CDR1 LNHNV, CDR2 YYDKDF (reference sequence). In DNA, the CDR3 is TGTGCCACCAGCAGAGATCCGGCTAGGGATACGCAGTATTTT. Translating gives CATSRDPARDTQYF.

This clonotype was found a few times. The CDR3 region is CATGSTNTNQPQHF. The CDR3 DNA follows: TGTGCCACCGGTTCCACAAACACTAATCAGCCCCAGCATTTT. The J gene is TRBJ1-5, the V gene TRBV24-1; D gene unclear. The CDR3 extends over 14 amino acids. Trimming cost V 9 bases and J 4 bases, with 15 bases left between them. Germline V lookup: CDR1 KGHDR, CDR2 SFDVKD.

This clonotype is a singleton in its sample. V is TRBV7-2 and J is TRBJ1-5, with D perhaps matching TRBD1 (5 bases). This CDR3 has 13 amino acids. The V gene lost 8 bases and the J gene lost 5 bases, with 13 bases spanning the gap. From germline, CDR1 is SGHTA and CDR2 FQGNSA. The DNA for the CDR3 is TGTGCCAGCGGCCCCCAGGGAGATCAGCCCCAGCATTTT. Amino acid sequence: CASGPQGDQPQHF.

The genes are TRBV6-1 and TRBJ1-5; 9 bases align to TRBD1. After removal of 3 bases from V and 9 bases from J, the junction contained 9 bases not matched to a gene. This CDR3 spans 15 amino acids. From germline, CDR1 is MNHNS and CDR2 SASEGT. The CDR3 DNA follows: TGTGCCAGCAGTGAGGGGGACAGGGAGTTTAGGCCCCAGCATTTT. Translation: CASSEGDREFRPQHF.

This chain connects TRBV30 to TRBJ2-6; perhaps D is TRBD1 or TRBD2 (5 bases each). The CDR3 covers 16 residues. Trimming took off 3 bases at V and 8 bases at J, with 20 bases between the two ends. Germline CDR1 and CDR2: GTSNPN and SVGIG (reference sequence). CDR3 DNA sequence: TGTGCCTGGAGGGCTAGCCAGGGCCCAAAGACCAACGTCCTGACTTTC. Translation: CAWRASQGPKTNVLTF.

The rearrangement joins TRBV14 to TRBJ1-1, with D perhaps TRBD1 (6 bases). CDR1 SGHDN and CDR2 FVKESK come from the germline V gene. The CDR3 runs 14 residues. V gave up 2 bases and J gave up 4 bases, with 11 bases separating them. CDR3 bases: TGTGCCAGCAGCCAAAGGCCAGGGGTCACTGAAGCTTTCTTT. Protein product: CASSQRPGVTEAFF.

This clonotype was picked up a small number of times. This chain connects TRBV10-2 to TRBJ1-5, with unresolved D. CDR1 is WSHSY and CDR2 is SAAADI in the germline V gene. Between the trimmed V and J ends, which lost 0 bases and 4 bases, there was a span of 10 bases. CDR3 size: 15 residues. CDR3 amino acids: CASSESGSGNQPQHF. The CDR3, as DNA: TGCGCCAGCAGTGAGTCGGGGTCGGGGAATCAGCCCCAGCATTTT.

The CDR3 loop reads CASSPGTSGPYEQYF. CDR3 DNA sequence: TGTGCCAGCAGCCCCGGGACTAGCGGACCCTACGAGCAGTACTTC. The V gene is TRBV5-4, the J gene TRBJ2-7, with 11 bases matching TRBD2. This CDR3 comprises 15 residues. Germline V gives CDR1 SGHNT, CDR2 YYREEE (reference sequence). The trim removed 4 bases at V and 2 bases at J, leaving 5 bases unmatched.

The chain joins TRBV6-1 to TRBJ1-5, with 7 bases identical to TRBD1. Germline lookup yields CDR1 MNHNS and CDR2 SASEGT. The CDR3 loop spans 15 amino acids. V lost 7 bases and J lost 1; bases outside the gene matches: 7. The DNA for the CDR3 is TGTGCCAGCAACCGAAGGGGGCAGAGCAATCAGCCCCAGCATTTT. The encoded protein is CASNRRGQSNQPQHF.

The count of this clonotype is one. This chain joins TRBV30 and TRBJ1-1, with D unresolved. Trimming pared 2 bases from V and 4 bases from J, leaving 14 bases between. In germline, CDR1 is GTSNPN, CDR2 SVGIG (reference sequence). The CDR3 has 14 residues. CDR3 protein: CAWSTLDLGTEAFF. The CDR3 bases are TGTGCCTGGAGTACCTTGGACCTGGGCACTGAAGCTTTCTTT.

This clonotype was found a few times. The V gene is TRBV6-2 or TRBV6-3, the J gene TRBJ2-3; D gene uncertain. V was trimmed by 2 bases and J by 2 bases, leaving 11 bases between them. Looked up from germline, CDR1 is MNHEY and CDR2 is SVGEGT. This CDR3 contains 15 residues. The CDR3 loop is CASSYGNSDTDTQYF. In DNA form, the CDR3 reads TGTGCCAGCAGTTACGGAAACTCAGACACAGATACGCAGTATTTT.

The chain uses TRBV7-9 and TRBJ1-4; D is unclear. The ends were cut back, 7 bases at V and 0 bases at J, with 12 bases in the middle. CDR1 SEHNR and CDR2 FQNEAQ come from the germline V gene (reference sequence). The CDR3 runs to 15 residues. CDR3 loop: CASTLGTSTNEKLFF. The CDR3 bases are TGTGCCAGCACCCTCGGAACTTCAACTAATGAAAAACTGTTTTTT. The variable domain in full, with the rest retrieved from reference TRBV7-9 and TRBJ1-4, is DTGVSQNPRHKITKRGQNVTFRCDPISEHNRLYWYRQTLGQGPEFLTYFQNEAQLEKSRLLSDRFSAERPKGSFSTLEIQRTEQGDSAMYLCASTLGTSTNEKLFFGSGTQLSVL.

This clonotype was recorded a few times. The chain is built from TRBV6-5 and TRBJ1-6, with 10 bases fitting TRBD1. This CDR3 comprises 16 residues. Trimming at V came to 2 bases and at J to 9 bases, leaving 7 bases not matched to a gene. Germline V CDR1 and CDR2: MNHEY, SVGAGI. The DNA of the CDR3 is TGTGCCAGCAGTTACGGACAGGGGGGCTTTAGTTCACCCCTCCACTTT. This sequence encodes CASSYGQGGFSSPLHF.

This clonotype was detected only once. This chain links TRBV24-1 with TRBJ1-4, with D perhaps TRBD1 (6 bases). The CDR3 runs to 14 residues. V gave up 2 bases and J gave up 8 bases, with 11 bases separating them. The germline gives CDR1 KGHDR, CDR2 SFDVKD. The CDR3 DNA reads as TGTGCCACCAGTGATTCTGGGGGGCCGGAAAAACTGTTTTTT. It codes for CATSDSGGPEKLFF.

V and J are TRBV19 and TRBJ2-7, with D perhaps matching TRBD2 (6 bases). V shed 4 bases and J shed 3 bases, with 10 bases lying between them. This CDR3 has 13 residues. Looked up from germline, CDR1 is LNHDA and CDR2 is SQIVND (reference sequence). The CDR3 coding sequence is TGTGCCAGTAGTAGGCGGGGTGGCTACGAGCAGTACTTC. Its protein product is CASSRRGGYEQYF.

Here the CDR3 DNA reads TGTGCCAGCAGTTACGGTGGTCTAGAGACCCAGTACTTC. Protein: CASSYGGLETQYF. This chain uses TRBV6-2 or TRBV6-3 with TRBJ2-5; D call uncertain. Trimming stripped 2 bases from V and 4 bases from J, with 8 bases between. The CDR3 spans 13 residues. From germline, CDR1 is MNHEY and CDR2 SVGEGT.

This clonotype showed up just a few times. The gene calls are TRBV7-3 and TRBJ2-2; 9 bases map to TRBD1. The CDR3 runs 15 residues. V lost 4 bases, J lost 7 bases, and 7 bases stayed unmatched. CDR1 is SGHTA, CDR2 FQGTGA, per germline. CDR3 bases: TGTGCCAGCAGCTCAACAGGGGGCTTAGGCGGGGAGCTGTTTTTT. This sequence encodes CASSSTGGLGGELFF.

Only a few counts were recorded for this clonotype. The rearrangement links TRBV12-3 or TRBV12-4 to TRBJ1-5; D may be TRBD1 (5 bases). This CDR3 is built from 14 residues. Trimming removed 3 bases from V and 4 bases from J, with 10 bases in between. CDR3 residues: CASSLRGVNQPQHF. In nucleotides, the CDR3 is TGTGCCAGCAGTTTGAGAGGGGTTAATCAGCCCCAGCATTTT.

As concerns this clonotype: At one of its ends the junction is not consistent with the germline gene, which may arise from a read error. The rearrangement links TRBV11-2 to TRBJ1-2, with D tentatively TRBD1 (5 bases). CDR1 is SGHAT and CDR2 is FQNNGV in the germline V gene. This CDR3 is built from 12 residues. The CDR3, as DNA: TGTGCCAGCAACCAACCGGGACGCACCTTCCGCTTC. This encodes CASNQPGRTFRF. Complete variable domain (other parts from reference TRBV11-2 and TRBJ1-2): EAGVAQSPRYKIIEKRQSVAFWCNPISGHATLYWYQQILGQGPKLLIQFQNNGVVDDSQLPKDRFSAERLKGVDSTLKIQPAKLEDSAVYLCASNQPGRTFRFGSGTRLTVV.

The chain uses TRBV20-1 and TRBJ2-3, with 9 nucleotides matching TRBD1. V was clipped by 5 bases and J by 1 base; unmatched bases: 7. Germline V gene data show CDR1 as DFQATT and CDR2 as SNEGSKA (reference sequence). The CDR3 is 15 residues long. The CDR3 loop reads CSADRQGEGTDTQYF. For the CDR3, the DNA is TGCAGTGCTGACCGACAGGGGGAAGGCACAGATACGCAGTATTTT.

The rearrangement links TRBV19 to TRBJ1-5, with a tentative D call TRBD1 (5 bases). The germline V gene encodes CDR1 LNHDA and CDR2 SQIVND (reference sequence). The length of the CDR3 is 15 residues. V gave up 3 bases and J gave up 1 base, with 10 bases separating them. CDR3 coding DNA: TGTGCCAGTAGTATTGAAGGGGTCAGCAATCAGCCCCAGCATTTT. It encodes CASSIEGVSNQPQHF. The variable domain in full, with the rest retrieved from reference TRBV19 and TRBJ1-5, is DGGITQSPKYLFRKEGQNVTLSCEQNLNHDAMYWYRQDPGQGLRLIYYSQIVNDFQKGDIAEGYSVSREKKESFPLTVTSAQKNPTAFYLCASSIEGVSNQPQHFGDGTRLSIL.

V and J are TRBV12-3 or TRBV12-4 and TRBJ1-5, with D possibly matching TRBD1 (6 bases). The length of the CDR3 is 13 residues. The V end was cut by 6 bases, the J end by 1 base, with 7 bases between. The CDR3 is CASRQGSNQPQHF. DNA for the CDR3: TGTGCCAGCAGACAGGGCAGCAATCAGCCCCAGCATTTT.

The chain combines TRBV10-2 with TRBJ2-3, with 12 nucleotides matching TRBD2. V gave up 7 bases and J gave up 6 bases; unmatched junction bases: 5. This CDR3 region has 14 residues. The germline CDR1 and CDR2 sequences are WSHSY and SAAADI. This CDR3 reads CASKLAGGGDTQYF. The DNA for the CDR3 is TGCGCCAGCAAACTAGCGGGAGGCGGGGATACGCAGTATTTT.

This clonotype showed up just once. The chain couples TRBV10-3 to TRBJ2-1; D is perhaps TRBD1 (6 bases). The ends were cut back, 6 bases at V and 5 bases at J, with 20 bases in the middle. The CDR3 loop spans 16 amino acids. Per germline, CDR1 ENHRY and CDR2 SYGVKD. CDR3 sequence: CAIRRTEIARDNEQFF. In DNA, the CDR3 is TGTGCCATCAGGAGGACAGAGATTGCTAGGGACAATGAGCAGTTCTTC.